Described below is a single T cell receptor (beta chain) sequence and its context. This clonotype was recorded at least ten times. Its antigen is still unknown. No base quality values were provided; no much bigger clone lies one nucleotide off. Receptor libraries were prepared by RACE. The reads were generated on a NextSeq 500. During library preparation, unique molecular identifiers were attached to individual cDNA molecules so that TCRs could be counted in a quantitative, reproducible way. For every blood RNA sample, sequencing covered both the TCR alpha and TCR beta chains. Turning to the authors' computational methods: The median number of TCRs per sample was over 95,000, ranging from 23,224 to 690,600. V, J and CDR3 annotation of the TCR reads was carried out using the Decombinator software suite. For the PS versus PT1 abundance plots, all samples were subsampled to the same number of TCRs (28,000). TCRs were defined as expanded if absent before sensitization and observed at least eight times at the 2-week time point. TCRdb trimmed public reads at Q25 via fastp, called clones via MiXCR and kept in-frame beta chains. Duplicate CDR3 protein sequences are folded into a single record with the most common DNA and genes. The V and J calls, along with clone size, are taken from TCRdb and not from the paper's own processing. Within this sample are more than 90,000 distinct CDR3 sequences, with about 10% of them counted one time only. The ten biggest clones cover 3.2% of the sample.

This sample is drawn from a study of human T cells and chemical hapten exposure (dated by TCRdb to the early 2020s). Study-wide context: For sensitization, 2% DPC in acetone was applied to a 2 cm by 2 cm area of upper inner arm skin. Weekly therapeutic DPC doses were additionally applied to the scalp of patients throughout the approximately 24-week study period. Patch testing was done on the upper back using Finn chambers containing 0.01% DPC, and results were scored after 6 days according to International Contact Dermatitis Research Group standards. Most of the patients in the cohort were female, and the cohort covered alopecia areata with under or over 50% scalp involvement, alopecia totalis and alopecia universalis. Libraries were pooled for sequencing, and variation in per-sample TCR yields was attributed mainly to small differences in library volumes within the pool. The study tracked peripheral blood TCR repertoire changes in vivo during primary and secondary sensitization to the hapten diphenylcyclopropenone (DPC) in alopecia patients. Blood samples were taken from patients before sensitization (week 0) and at 2, 6 and about 24 weeks after DPC sensitization. Under 30 alopecia patients gave blood for TCR sequencing at one to four time points (pre-sensitization, 2, 6 and 24 weeks). What the work shows at the level of the full study, not this receptor alone: Compared with pre-sensitization or healthy control sets, expanded TCRs formed significantly more large CDR3 similarity clusters, which is consistent with antigen-driven responses. Alopecia, a presumed autoimmune disease, was present in all patients, so the immune response of the patients might differ from that of healthy individuals. After repeated subsampling, changes were observed in the strength of the expansion versus patch-test correlation and in the threshold at which the correlation became significant. A positive correlation was found between the number of PT1 expanded TCRs and patch test score, with significance reached at thresholds 8, 16 and 32 but not 4. DPC sensitization did not change the number of TCRs with a frequency above 1 in 1000, and there was no evidence of changes in global repertoire structure.

V is reduced by 4 bases and J by 3 bases, leaving a spacing of 18 bases between them. As encoded in the germline V gene, CDR1 is KGHSH while CDR2 is LQKENI. Including the terminal cysteine and phenylalanine, the CDR3 comprises 16 residues. Only the CDR3 DNA is retained, 48 bases long and in frame from the first base. The time point label, as the study defines it: patch test 2, 6 weeks after DPC sensitization. The sample's treatment or condition label, in plain terms: therapeutic diphenylcyclopropenone sensitization with weekly scalp DPC. At each patch-test visit, blood was drawn before the patch test was applied. Patients were considered eligible if aged 18 to 70, diagnosed with alopecia and deemed suitable for DPC therapy, and patients were excluded if pregnant. Total RNA was isolated from unfractionated whole blood collected in Tempus Blood RNA tubes.

The sample was whole blood, taken in connection with sensitization to the hapten diphenylcyclopropenone (DPC). This sequence uses TRBV18 and TRBJ1-2, with the D segment identity uncertain. This receptor was identified in a woman aged 40 to 50 with alopecia areata. Some clones in this sample may be carry-over from other donors' samples. The CDR3 region: CASSRESRPADYGYTF. The DNA sequence follows: TGTGCCAGCTCACGTGAGTCGCGTCCCGCGGACTATGGCTACACCTTC.